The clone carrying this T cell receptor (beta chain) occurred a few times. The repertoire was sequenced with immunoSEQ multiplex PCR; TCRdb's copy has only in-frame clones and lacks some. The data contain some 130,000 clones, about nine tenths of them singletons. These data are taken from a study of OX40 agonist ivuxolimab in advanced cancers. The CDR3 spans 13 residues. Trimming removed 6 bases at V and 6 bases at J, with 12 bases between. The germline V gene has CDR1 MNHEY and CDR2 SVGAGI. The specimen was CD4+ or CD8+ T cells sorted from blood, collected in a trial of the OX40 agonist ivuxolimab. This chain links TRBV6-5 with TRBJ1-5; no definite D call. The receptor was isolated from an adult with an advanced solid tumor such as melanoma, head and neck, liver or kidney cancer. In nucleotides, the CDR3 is TGTGCCAGCAGATCATTCCGGGGTCAGCCCCAGCATTTT. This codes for CASRSFRGQPQHF.